This T cell receptor (beta chain) was recovered during a study of vaccination effects on CD4 cells after COVID-19. As regards this clone: Its specificity is unknown.

Following an approximately ten-day culture, CD4+ T cells were purified. V lost 5 bases and J lost 4, with 14 bases in between. Per the germline V gene, CDR1 is SGHTA and CDR2 is FQGNSA. The length of the CDR3 is 14 residues. Assay: immunoSEQ multiplex PCR; the TCRdb copy retains only in-frame clones and omits some. Here the sample spans tens of thousands of clones, 60% to 75% being singletons. The V gene is TRBV7-2, the J gene TRBJ1-2; a possible D gene is TRBD1 (6 bases). This clonotype was obtained from a human donor who received a COVID-19 vaccine. The sample here was CD4+ T cells from PBMCs cultured without peptide, taken before COVID-19 vaccination. The CDR3 nucleotides read TGTGCCAGCAGCCCTTCTACAGGGAGCTATGGCTACACCTTC. Amino acid sequence: CASSPSTGSYGYTF.